A selection of T cell receptor beta chains follows, all from one sample in a study of cytomegalovirus exposure and HLA in healthy donors. Generated by immunoSEQ multiplex PCR, the TCRdb table keeps only in-frame clones and is missing some. The sample has some 130,000 clones, more than 60% seen once. The material sequenced was PBMCs. These receptors were collected from a woman aged 18-29 years in good health and CMV-seronegative. Both conserved end residues are part of each CDR3. A D gene is named only where the DNA matches it firmly. Only some rows state a clone size, as once, few, many or a class for expanded clones.

TRBV25-1	-	TRBJ1-4	-	CASSEYTRRDGEKLFF	TGTGCCAGCAGTGAATATACACGGAGGGACGGTGAAAAACTGTTTTTT
TRBV7-9	-	TRBJ1-6	-	CASSLIDRRNSPLHF	TGTGCCAGCAGCTTAATCGACAGAAGGAATTCACCCCTCCACTTT
TRBV5-1	TRBD2	TRBJ2-1	few	CASSLDPAGHNEQFF	TGCGCCAGCAGCTTGGATCCAGCGGGACACAATGAGCAGTTCTTC
TRBV5-4	TRBD2	TRBJ2-5	-	CASSGRADGETQYF	TGTGCCAGCAGCGGGAGGGCAGACGGAGAGACCCAGTACTTC
TRBV19	TRBD2	TRBJ2-1	-	CASTPTPTSGRGNEQFF	TGTGCCAGTACCCCCACCCCGACGAGCGGGAGGGGCAATGAGCAGTTCTTC
TRBV29-1	-	TRBJ2-6	-	CSVAPEVSGANVLTF	TGCAGCGTGGCCCCCGAAGTCTCTGGGGCCAACGTCCTGACTTTC
TRBV6-1	-	TRBJ2-7	once	CASSLTGNSYEQYF	TGTGCCAGCAGTCTTACAGGGAATTCGTACGAGCAGTACTTC
TRBV18	TRBD1	TRBJ1-1	-	CASSLDRVYTEAFF	TGTGCCAGCTCACTCGACAGGGTTTACACTGAAGCTTTCTTT
TRBV6-5	-	TRBJ2-3	-	CATGDQYFSTDTQYF	TGTGCCACAGGGGACCAGTATTTCAGCACAGATACGCAGTATTTT
TRBV2	-	TRBJ2-1	once	CASSEGLTGGDEQFF	TGTGCCAGCAGTGAAGGATTAACAGGGGGGGATGAGCAGTTCTTC